This T cell receptor (beta chain) was found in a study of cytomegalovirus exposure and HLA in healthy donors. This clone has more than one count but fewer than ten. TCRdb keeps only in-frame clones here, not all; method: immunoSEQ multiplex PCR. The table lists fewer than 150,000 clones, around nine tenths of them singletons. The CDR3 is 12 amino acids. The V end lost 4 bases, the J end lost 4 bases, and 7 bases lay between the germline ends. The germline V gene encodes CDR1 LNHNV and CDR2 YYDKDF (reference sequence). This TCR was sampled from a man aged 30-40 years in good health and CMV-seronegative. This chain joins TRBV15 and TRBJ1-2; D is undetermined. Specimen: PBMCs. CDR3 bases: TGTGCCACCAGCATGCGCCTCTATGGCTACACCTTC. Its translation: CATSMRLYGYTF.